A selection of T cell receptor beta chains follows, all from one sample in a study of response to subunit inactivated influenza vaccine. TCRdb fed the RT-PCR reads into MiXCR, producing one record per CDR3 protein. The sample has roughly 700,000 distinct CDR3 sequences; approximately 14% are singletons. Sequencing used PBMCs from blood, obtained 14 days before vaccination. These receptors all stem from a man aged 45-60 years who received an inactivated influenza vaccine. Each CDR3 is given with its conserved first and last residue. Clone sizes are given selectively: once, few, many, or a class where the clone is expanded.

clone_size j_call v_call cdr3_aa
NA TRBJ2-2 TRBV6-2/TRBV6-3 CASMLVRETGELFF
NA TRBJ2-3 TRBV25-1 CASSASSGGTDTQYF
NA TRBJ1-1 TRBV6-2/TRBV6-3 CASSYLRWSTEAFF
few TRBJ1-4 TRBV7-2 CASSVDRGGGKLFF
NA TRBJ2-7 TRBV12-3/TRBV12-4 CASSPNPRPTYF
few TRBJ1-1 TRBV30 CAWSLQGAEAFF
few TRBJ2-2 TRBV30 CAWTSGGWNTGELFF
few TRBJ2-1 TRBV9 CASSAQGLFYNEQFF
few TRBJ2-3 TRBV30 CAWSLGLAGMDTQYF
many TRBJ2-7 TRBV3-1 CASSQDLNSLSLQYF
once TRBJ1-6 TRBV25-1 CASSETGRRIYNSPLHF
NA TRBJ2-2 TRBV6-7 CASCRPANTGELFF
few TRBJ2-1 TRBV7-2 CASSDLVGARYSRQFF
many TRBJ1-2 TRBV5-1 CASSAGGDYGYTF
few TRBJ2-3 TRBV10-3 CAISESSGQADTQYF
NA TRBJ1-5 TRBV4-3 CASSQDWRQDHQPQHF
NA TRBJ1-2 TRBV29-1 CSVRPDSRPGGYTF
few TRBJ2-5 TRBV4-2 CASSPGTQGETQYF
few TRBJ2-7 TRBV10-3 CAISERSVAGSYEQYF
many TRBJ2-7 TRBV5-1 CASSLHSGEGYEQYF
few TRBJ2-7 TRBV20-1 CSASFGVAGREYEQYF
few TRBJ1-5 TRBV29-1 CSVAGTGLNQPQHF